These 32 T cell receptor beta chains originate from one sample sequenced in a study of regulatory T cells in long-lasting Graves disease. Time point defined: persistent/refractory GD, antithyroid drugs over 5 years with positive TRAb. From PBMCs, RNA was extracted and then used to make the TCR library. Investigators prepared the TCR beta libraries by applying iRepertoire HTBI primers and Arm-PCR of CDR3 regions. TCRdb reprocessed the multiplex PCR reads via MiXCR and lists one record per CDR3 protein. Of approximately 500,000 distinct CDR3 sequences in the sample, 20% to 25% were seen once. The material sequenced was peripheral blood mononuclear cells (PBMCs), taken when the disease was refractory, from a patient treated with antithyroid drugs. These receptors came from a female donor with Graves disease.

The sample holds many counts of this clonotype. V gene TRBV19 combines with J gene TRBJ1-2, with D perhaps matching TRBD1 (6 bases). Trimming left V 3 bases short and J 4 bases short, with 21 bases between. CDR3 length: 17 amino acids. Germline V lookup: CDR1 LNHDA, CDR2 SQIVND (reference sequence). CDR3 sequence: CASSILPTGKVTYGYTF. The CDR3, as DNA: TGTGCCAGTAGTATCCTCCCAACAGGGAAGGTCACCTATGGCTACACCTTC.

The rearrangement links TRBV19 to TRBJ2-7, with D possibly called TRBD1 or TRBD2 (5 bases each). Germline lookup yields CDR1 LNHDA and CDR2 SQIVND (reference sequence). V was trimmed by 7 bases and J by 5 bases, leaving 15 bases between them. The CDR3 length is 13 residues. CDR3 loop: CASNPGTGNEQYF. In nucleotides, the CDR3 is TGTGCCAGTAACCCGGGGACGGGGAACGAGCAGTACTTC.

As concerns this clonotype: Possible read error: a much larger clone is one base away. The V and J genes are TRBV27 and TRBJ2-7, with D unresolved. CDR1 and CDR2 from the germline V gene are MNHEY and SMNVEV (reference sequence). CDR3 size: 15 residues. Trimming cost V 5 bases and J 2 bases, with 16 bases left between them. The CDR3 spells CASSADGSLTYEQYF. The DNA of the CDR3 is TGTGCCAGCAGTGCGGACGGGTCCCTTACCTACGAGCAGTACTTC.

This clonotype was counted at least ten times. The V call is TRBV12-3 or TRBV12-4, the J call TRBJ2-2; the match to TRBD1 covers 7 bases. V lost 6 bases to trimming and J lost 3 bases; unmatched junction nucleotides: 7. The CDR3 extends over 15 amino acids. CDR3 in amino acids: CASSPDRVDTGELFF. DNA for the CDR3: TGTGCCAGCAGCCCCGACAGGGTGGACACCGGGGAGCTGTTTTTT.

The chain couples TRBV19 to TRBJ1-1, with D perhaps matching TRBD1 (6 bases). The V gene lost 7 bases and the J gene lost 7 bases, with 19 bases spanning the gap. The length of the CDR3 is 14 residues. Germline V gene data show CDR1 as LNHDA and CDR2 as SQIVND (reference sequence). The CDR3 bases are TGTGCCAGTATCCATATGGGGGGGCACCGTGAAGCTTTCTTT. Its translation is CASIHMGGHREAFF.

This clonotype occurred a few times. One junction end does not reproduce the germline sequence, and a read error may be involved. This chain links TRBV7-9 with TRBJ2-5, with 12 bases that match TRBD2. Germline CDR1 reads SEHNR; CDR2 reads FQNEAQ (reference sequence). This CDR3 spans 16 amino acids. The CDR3 is CASSARLAGAQETQYF. The CDR3 DNA reads TGTGCCAGCAGCGCGAGACTAGCGGGAGCGCAAGAAACCCAGTACTTC.

This clonotype was observed a few times. The V and J genes are TRBV12-3 or TRBV12-4 and TRBJ2-2, with a possible D match to TRBD2 (5 bases). This CDR3 spans 15 amino acids. Trimming shortened V by 6 bases and J by 6 bases, and 17 bases separated the two germline ends. DNA of the CDR3: TGTGCCAGCAGACTCCACTCGGGGAAACCCGGGGAGCTGTTTTTT. It encodes CASRLHSGKPGELFF.

The V and J genes are TRBV28 and TRBJ2-2; tentative D call: TRBD2 (5 bases). Germline V gene lookup returns CDR1 MDHEN and CDR2 SYDVKM. The ends were cut back, 1 base at V and 5 bases at J, with 8 bases in the middle. The CDR3 consists of 14 residues. The CDR3 coding sequence is TGTGCCAGCAGTTTATTCTCGGGGACCGGGGAGCTGTTTTTT. This codes for CASSLFSGTGELFF. Full variable domain (outside the CDR3, taken from reference TRBV28 and TRBJ2-2): DVKVTQSSRYLVKRTGEKVFLECVQDMDHENMFWYRQDPGLGLRLIYFSYDVKMKEKGDIPEGYSVSREKKERFSLILESASTNQTSMYLCASSLFSGTGELFFGEGSRLTVL.

The chain employs TRBV12-3 or TRBV12-4 and TRBJ1-1; TRBD1 is a possible D gene (6 bases). The germline V and J ends were trimmed by 8 bases and 3 bases, with 28 bases remaining between them. The CDR3 covers 18 residues. The CDR3 coding sequence is TGTGCCAGCTCACCACCGAGTAGGCAGGGGAACGGAGACACTGAAGCTTTCTTT. Translating it yields CASSPPSRQGNGDTEAFF.

This clonotype was picked up a small number of times. The chain is built from TRBV3-1 and TRBJ2-5, with D perhaps TRBD2 (5 bases). Germline CDR1 LGHDT, CDR2 YNNKEL (reference sequence). The length of the CDR3 is 15 residues. Trimming stripped 0 bases from V and 4 bases from J, with 12 bases between. CDR3 loop: CASSQDLGRGETQYF. For the CDR3, the DNA is TGTGCCAGCAGCCAAGATCTGGGGAGAGGAGAGACCCAGTACTTC.

This clonotype was counted at least ten times. This rearrangement joins TRBV7-2 to TRBJ2-7, with D uncertain. Trimming left V 0 bases short and J 4 bases short, with 10 bases between. Germline V gives CDR1 SGHTA, CDR2 FQGNSA. The CDR3 length is 14 residues. The CDR3 here is CASSLAHRMYEQYF. CDR3 DNA sequence: TGTGCCAGCAGCTTAGCCCATCGGATGTACGAGCAGTACTTC.

The V and J genes are TRBV5-6 and TRBJ2-7, with D maybe TRBD2 (6 bases). The CDR3 extends over 14 amino acids. CDR1 SGHDT and CDR2 YYEEEE come from the germline V gene. Trimming removed 1 base at V and 6 bases at J, with 14 bases between. The CDR3 DNA sequence: TGTGCCAGCAGCTTGAGGGCGGGGATCGGCGAGCAGTACTTC. This gives the protein CASSLRAGIGEQYF.

This clonotype was detected a few times. Likely a read error: the CDR3 ends without its conserved phenylalanine or tryptophan. The gene calls are TRBV5-4 and TRBJ2-5; the D gene is possibly TRBD2 (5 bases). Trimming removed 3 bases from V and 1 base from J, with 13 bases in between. The germline gives CDR1 SGHNT, CDR2 YYREEE (reference sequence). There are 15 residues in the CDR3. The CDR3 reads CASSYGVTPQETQYS. The CDR3 DNA is TGTGCCAGCAGCTACGGGGTAACCCCCCAAGAGACCCAGTACTCC.

This clonotype was counted at least ten times. The chain links TRBV28 to TRBJ2-7; D gene ambiguous. Germline-derived CDR1 and CDR2 are MDHEN and SYDVKM. The CDR3 contains 13 residues. Trimming left V 7 bases short and J 4 bases short, with 14 bases between. As DNA, the CDR3 is TGTGCCAGCATGTTGGGATCCCTTTACGAGCAGTACTTC. Its protein is CASMLGSLYEQYF.

This clonotype appeared a few times. The chain is built from TRBV29-1 and TRBJ1-1; a weak D match, TRBD1 (6 bases). CDR3 length: 10 amino acids. The germline V and J ends were trimmed by 5 bases and 8 bases, with 9 bases remaining between them. Germline V gene lookup returns CDR1 SQVTM and CDR2 ANQGSEA. This CDR3 reads CSVYRAEAFF. The CDR3 region has the DNA TGCAGCGTTTACAGGGCAGAAGCTTTCTTT.

This clonotype was seen ten or more times. The chain links TRBV6-1 to TRBJ2-7, with 7 nucleotides matching TRBD1. This CDR3 contains 15 residues. The trim removed 6 bases at V and 2 bases at J, leaving 10 bases unmatched. In germline, CDR1 is MNHNS, CDR2 SASEGT. CDR3 in DNA: TGTGCCAGCAGGGGACAGACAGGGCGGCCCTACGAGCAGTACTTC. It specifies CASRGQTGRPYEQYF.

Concerning this clonotype itself: This may be a read error: a much more frequent sequence differs by one nucleotide. This chain links TRBV11-1 with TRBJ2-1; D is possibly TRBD2 (7 bases). The germline CDR1 and CDR2 sequences are SGHAT and FQDESV (reference sequence). This CDR3 is built from 16 residues. The CDR3: CASSLDVGGPGHEQLF. The DNA for the CDR3 is TGTGCCAGCAGCTTAGACGTGGGGGGGCCTGGGCATGAGCAGCTCTTC.

This clonotype occurred once. The chain has TRBV20-1 and TRBJ2-5, with 9 positions matching TRBD2. J lost 5 bases, V lost 0 bases, and 10 bases had no gene match. This CDR3 contains 16 residues. Germline CDR1 and CDR2: DFQATT and SNEGSKA (reference sequence). CDR3 nucleotide sequence: TGCAGTGCTAGAGATCGCCCGCGGGGGGGCCTGGAGACCCAGTACTTC. Translating gives CSARDRPRGGLETQYF.

This clonotype was counted ten times or more. The rearrangement joins TRBV3-1 to TRBJ1-1, with TRBD1 identical over 8 bases. CDR1 and CDR2 from the germline V gene are LGHDT and YNNKEL (reference sequence). The CDR3 extends over 12 amino acids. Trimming took 4 bases from V and 10 from J; bases not matched to a gene: 5. CDR3 in amino acids: CASSLGTGRAFF. In nucleotides, the CDR3 is TGTGCCAGCAGCCTAGGGACAGGTCGAGCTTTCTTT.

This clonotype was counted between two and nine times. This chain links TRBV12-3 or TRBV12-4 with TRBJ2-4; 11 bases map to TRBD2. The CDR3 is 14 amino acids. V was clipped by 6 bases and J by 9 bases; unmatched bases: 7. For the CDR3, the DNA is TGTGCCAGCAGCGATAGCGGGAGGGCCCCCATTCAGTACTTC. The encoded protein is CASSDSGRAPIQYF.

This clonotype was recorded many times. The genes are TRBV27 and TRBJ2-7; possibly TRBD1 for D (5 bases). The V end lost 5 bases, the J end lost 4 bases, and 12 bases lay between the germline ends. The CDR3 covers 13 residues. In germline, CDR1 is MNHEY, CDR2 SMNVEV (reference sequence). Here the CDR3 DNA reads TGTGCCAGCAGTCTCGAAGGACATTACGAGCAGTACTTC. Amino acids: CASSLEGHYEQYF.

This clonotype has a count of ten or more. The chain couples TRBV27 to TRBJ2-7; TRBD2 matches at 9 bases. The J segment lost 5 bases and the V segment lost 6 bases, leaving 14 bases of the junction unmatched. The CDR3 has 16 amino acids. Germline CDR1 reads MNHEY; CDR2 reads SMNVEV (reference sequence). In nucleotides, the CDR3 is TGTGCCAGCAGCCTGGTCAGGGCGGGAGGGCCCCACGAGCAGTACTTC. Protein: CASSLVRAGGPHEQYF.

V is TRBV20-1 and J is TRBJ1-1; D uncertain. V was clipped by 5 bases and J by 3 bases, with 7 bases between them. CDR3 length: 11 residues. Germline loops: CDR1 DFQATT, CDR2 SNEGSKA (reference sequence). CDR3 region: CSALLDTEAFF. The CDR3, as DNA: TGCAGTGCTTTGTTGGACACTGAAGCTTTCTTT.

This chain links TRBV30 with TRBJ1-2; D call uncertain. V was shortened by 5 bases and J by 3 bases, with 22 bases between the two germline ends. This CDR3 spans 16 amino acids. From germline, CDR1 is GTSNPN and CDR2 SVGIG (reference sequence). The CDR3 region is CAWGESLHGNYYGYTF. In DNA, the CDR3 is TGTGCCTGGGGAGAAAGCCTCCACGGAAATTACTATGGCTACACCTTC.

This clonotype was seen repeatedly, ten times or more. The chain combines TRBV20-1 with TRBJ2-7, with D hard to call. The CDR3 sequence is 15 residues long. Trimming cost V 4 bases and J 2 bases, with 18 bases left between them. Germline V gene data show CDR1 as DFQATT and CDR2 as SNEGSKA (reference sequence). CDR3 DNA: TGCAGTGCTACCCGTACTGAGACAACACCCTACGAGCAGTACTTC. Residues: CSATRTETTPYEQYF.

CDR3 sequence (DNA): TGTGCCAGCAGTGGGACTAGCGGGGGAGGCTCCTACGAGCAGTACTTC. Amino acids: CASSGTSGGGSYEQYF. The J gene is TRBJ2-7, the V gene TRBV28; 14 bases line up with TRBD2. The V gene's germline CDR1 is MDHEN and CDR2 SYDVKM. V dropped 5 bases and J dropped 0; count of bases not matched to a gene: 3. This CDR3 has 16 amino acids.

This clonotype was observed many times. The chain employs TRBV12-3 or TRBV12-4 and TRBJ1-1; no clear D. This CDR3 has 12 amino acids. Trimming removed 6 bases from V and 6 bases from J, with 11 bases in between. The chain's CDR3 is CASSPFGAEAFF. Written as DNA, the CDR3 is TGTGCCAGCAGCCCATTTGGGGCTGAAGCTTTCTTT.

This clonotype was recorded at least ten times. V usage is TRBV7-8 and J usage is TRBJ2-5; 12 bases map to TRBD1. Germline CDR1 is SGHVS and CDR2 is FQNEAQ. This CDR3 is built from 15 residues. Unmatched junction bases numbered 5, after V lost 4 bases and J lost 5 bases. The CDR3 loop is CASSSEGQGAETQYF. CDR3 DNA sequence: TGTGCCAGCAGCTCCGAGGGACAGGGGGCTGAGACCCAGTACTTC.

This clonotype was counted ten times or more. The V gene is TRBV5-1, the J gene TRBJ2-7; D uncertain. With 7 bases removed from V and 1 base from J, the gap between germline ends came to 12 bases. From germline, CDR1 is SGHRS and CDR2 YFSETQ. The CDR3 is 13 residues long. This chain's CDR3 is CASALFPSYEQYF. The CDR3 bases are TGCGCCAGCGCCCTCTTCCCGTCCTACGAGCAGTACTTC. Complete variable domain (other parts from reference TRBV5-1 and TRBJ2-7): KAGVTQTPRYLIKTRGQQVTLSCSPISGHRSVSWYQQTPGQGLQFLFEYFSETQRNKGNFPGRFSGRQFSNSRSEMNVSTLELGDSALYLCASALFPSYEQYFGPGTRLTVT.

This clonotype showed up many times. The V gene is TRBV6-5, the J gene TRBJ2-7; D not certain. The ends were cut back, 2 bases at V and 7 bases at J, with 12 bases in the middle. This CDR3 is built from 13 residues. Germline V CDR1 and CDR2: MNHEY, SVGAGI. The CDR3 nucleotides read TGTGCCAGCAGTTACCCCGAGCCCGTTGAGCAGTACTTC. Its translation: CASSYPEPVEQYF.

This clonotype appeared a few times. The CDR3 region is CASSSALNIPSYEQYF. As DNA, the CDR3 is TGCGCCAGCAGCTCGGCGTTGAACATTCCCTCCTACGAGCAGTACTTC. The V gene is TRBV5-1, the J gene TRBJ2-7; no firm D call. Germline V lookup: CDR1 SGHRS, CDR2 YFSETQ. CDR3 length: 16 amino acids. Trimming left V 3 bases short and J 0 bases short, with 16 bases between.

This clonotype was recorded at least ten times. The rearrangement joins TRBV12-3 or TRBV12-4 to TRBJ1-3, with D unresolved. Trimming removed 6 bases from V and 1 base from J, with 13 bases in between. CDR3 length: 15 residues. CDR3 sequence: CASRHRRLSGNTIYF. As DNA, the CDR3 is TGTGCCAGCAGGCACCGCCGATTATCTGGAAACACCATATATTTT.